The 3 T cell receptor beta chains listed next were all sequenced from one sample in a study of OX40 agonist ivuxolimab in advanced cancers. The data were produced by immunoSEQ multiplex PCR, yet TCRdb's version contains in-frame clones alone and is incomplete. The profile shows more than 35,000 clones, 65% to 80% of them singletons. The sample here was CD4+ or CD8+ T cells sorted from blood, taken in a trial of the OX40 agonist ivuxolimab. The origin of the receptors is an adult with an advanced solid tumor such as melanoma, head and neck, liver or kidney cancer.

This clone was observed a single time. The chain links TRBV7-6 to TRBJ2-7, with D unresolved. The CDR3 contains 13 residues. Germline V gene data show CDR1 as SGHVS and CDR2 as FNYEAQ. Between the trimmed V and J ends, which lost 0 bases and 2 bases, there was a span of 5 bases. The chain's CDR3 is CASSLARAYEQYF. Written as DNA, the CDR3 is TGTGCCAGCAGCTTAGCTAGGGCCTACGAGCAGTACTTC. Combining the CDR3 with reference TRBV7-6 and TRBJ2-7 gives the whole variable domain GAGVSQSPRYKVTKRGQDVALRCDPISGHVSLYWYRQALGQGPEFLTYFNYEAQQDKSGLPNDRFSAERPEGSISTLTIQRTEQRDSAMYRCASSLARAYEQYFGPGTRLTVT.

This chain uses TRBV18 with TRBJ2-2, with 10 positions matching TRBD2. CDR3 size: 18 residues. From germline, CDR1 is KGHSH and CDR2 LQKENI. The ends lost 3 bases at V and 5 bases at J; junction bases unmatched: 12. In DNA, the CDR3 is TGTGCCAGCTCACCCCGAAGCCGGACTAGCGGAGATACCGGGGAGCTGTTTTTT. Protein product: CASSPRSRTSGDTGELFF.

This clone came up once. One junction end disagrees with the germline gene, perhaps due to a read error. Other DNA sequences in the same sample also yield this CDR3. The genes are TRBV19 and TRBJ1-2; 7 bases are a match to TRBD1. The CDR3 runs to 14 residues. Germline CDR1 is LNHDA and CDR2 is SQIVND (reference sequence). The CDR3 region has the DNA TGCGCCAGTATTTCCCGGGACAGTAACTATGGCTACACCTTC. It codes for CASISRDSNYGYTF.